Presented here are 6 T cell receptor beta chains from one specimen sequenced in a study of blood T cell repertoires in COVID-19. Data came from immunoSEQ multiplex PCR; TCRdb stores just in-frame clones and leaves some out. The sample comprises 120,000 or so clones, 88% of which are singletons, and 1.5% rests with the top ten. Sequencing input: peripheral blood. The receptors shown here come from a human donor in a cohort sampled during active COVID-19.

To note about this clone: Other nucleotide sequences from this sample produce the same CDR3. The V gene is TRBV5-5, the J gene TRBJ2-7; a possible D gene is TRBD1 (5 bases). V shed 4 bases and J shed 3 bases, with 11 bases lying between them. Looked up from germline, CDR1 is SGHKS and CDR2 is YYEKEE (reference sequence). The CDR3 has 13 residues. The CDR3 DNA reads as TGTGCCAGCAGCCGGTCTACAGGCTACGAGCAGTACTTC. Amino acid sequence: CASSRSTGYEQYF. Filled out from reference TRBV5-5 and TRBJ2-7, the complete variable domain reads DAGVTQSPTHLIKTRGQQVTLRCSPISGHKSVSWYQQVLGQGPQFIFQYYEKEERGRGNFPDRFSARQFPNYSSELNVNALLLGDSALYLCASSRSTGYEQYFGPGTRLTVT.

CDR3 DNA: TGCAGCGTTCGACTGGTGTGGCAGGGCTACGAGCAGTACTTC. The encoded protein is CSVRLVWQGYEQYF. The V call is TRBV29-1, the J call TRBJ2-7; maybe TRBD1 (5 bases). The germline gives CDR1 SQVTM, CDR2 ANQGSEA. The CDR3 consists of 14 residues. The V gene lost 5 bases and the J gene lost 3 bases, with 17 bases spanning the gap.

CDR3 nucleotides: TGTGCCAGTAGTCCAGGACATTCTTCAGATACGCAGTATTTT. As protein: CASSPGHSSDTQYF. The gene calls are TRBV19 and TRBJ2-3, with D possibly TRBD1 on 5 matching bases. The germline V gene has CDR1 LNHDA and CDR2 SQIVND (reference sequence). V lost 5 bases and J 4 bases, leaving 13 bases between the germline ends. This CDR3 contains 14 residues. The variable domain in full, completed from reference TRBV19 and TRBJ2-3, reads DGGITQSPKYLFRKEGQNVTLSCEQNLNHDAMYWYRQDPGQGLRLIYYSQIVNDFQKGDIAEGYSVSREKKESFPLTVTSAQKNPTAFYLCASSPGHSSDTQYFGPGTRLTVL.

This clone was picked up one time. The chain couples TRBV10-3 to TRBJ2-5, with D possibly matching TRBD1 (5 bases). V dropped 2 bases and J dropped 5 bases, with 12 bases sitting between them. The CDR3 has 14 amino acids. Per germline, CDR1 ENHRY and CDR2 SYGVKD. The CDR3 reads CAISEGREVETQYF. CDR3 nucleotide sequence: TGTGCCATCAGTGAGGGCAGGGAAGTGGAGACCCAGTACTTC.

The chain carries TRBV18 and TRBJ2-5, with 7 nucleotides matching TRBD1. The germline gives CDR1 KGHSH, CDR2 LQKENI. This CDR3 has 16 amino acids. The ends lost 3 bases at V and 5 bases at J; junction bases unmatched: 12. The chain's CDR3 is CASSPNKAGGRETQYF. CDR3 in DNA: TGTGCCAGCTCACCCAACAAGGCAGGGGGACGGGAGACCCAGTACTTC. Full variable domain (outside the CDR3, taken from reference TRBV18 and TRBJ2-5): NAGVMQNPRHLVRRRGQEARLRCSPMKGHSHVYWYRQLPEEGLKFMVYLQKENIIDESGMPKERFSAEFPKEGPSILRIQQVVRGDSAAYFCASSPNKAGGRETQYFGPGTRLLVL.

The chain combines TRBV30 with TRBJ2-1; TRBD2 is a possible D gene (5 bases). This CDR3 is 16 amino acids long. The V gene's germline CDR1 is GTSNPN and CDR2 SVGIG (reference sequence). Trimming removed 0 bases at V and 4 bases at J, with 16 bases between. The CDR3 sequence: CAWSVLGTRTYNEQFF. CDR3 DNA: TGTGCCTGGAGTGTACTTGGCACTAGAACTTACAATGAGCAGTTCTTC. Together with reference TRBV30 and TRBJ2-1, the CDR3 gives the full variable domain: SQTIHQWPATLVQPVGSPLSLECTVEGTSNPNLYWYRQAAGRGLQLLFYSVGIGQISSEVPQNLSASRPQDRQFILSSKKLLLSDSGFYLCAWSVLGTRTYNEQFFGPGTRLTVL.